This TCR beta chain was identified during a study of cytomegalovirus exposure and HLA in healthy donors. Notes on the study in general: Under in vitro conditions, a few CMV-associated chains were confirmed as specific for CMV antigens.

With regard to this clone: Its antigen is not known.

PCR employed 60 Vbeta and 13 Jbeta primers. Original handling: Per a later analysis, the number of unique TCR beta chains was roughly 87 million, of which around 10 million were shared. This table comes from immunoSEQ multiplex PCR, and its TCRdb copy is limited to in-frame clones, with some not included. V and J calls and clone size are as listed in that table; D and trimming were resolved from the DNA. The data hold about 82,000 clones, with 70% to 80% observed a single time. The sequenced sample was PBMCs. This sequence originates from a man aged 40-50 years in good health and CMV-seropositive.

CDR3 coding DNA: TGTGCCAGCGCCGGGACTGCGAATGAAAAACTGTTTTTT. Protein product: CASAGTANEKLFF. The chain combines TRBV19 with TRBJ1-4; D possibly corresponds to TRBD1 (5 bases). V was cut by 9 bases and J by 5 bases, with 13 bases left in between. This CDR3 spans 13 amino acids. CDR1 LNHDA and CDR2 SQIVND come from the germline V gene (reference sequence).